Listed here is a single T cell receptor beta chain. No antigen is known for it. This sample is drawn from a study of T cells expressing NK-cell markers. Study findings and constraints: Top CD8+ clonotypes included the dominant CD3+CD56+NKG2C+ clonotypes in roughly 6 donors.

The CDR3 has 16 amino acids. Germline values: CDR1 LGHDT, CDR2 YNNKEL (reference sequence). 5'RACE template switching built TCR beta cDNA with unique molecular identifiers. TCRdb re-called the 5' RACE reads and catalogs CDR3 proteins one per entry, DNA excluded. This table lists about 370,000 distinct CDR3 sequences. This chain links TRBV3-1 with TRBJ2-1; the TRBD2 assignment by TCRdb is unverifiable without DNA. Material for sequencing was blood T cells: a sorted CD56 or NKG2C T cell subset, CD4+ or CD8+ T cells, or bulk PBMC T cells (not recorded which). The origin of this receptor is a woman aged 45-60 years in good health. The CDR3 spells CASSQVAGNYINEQFF.